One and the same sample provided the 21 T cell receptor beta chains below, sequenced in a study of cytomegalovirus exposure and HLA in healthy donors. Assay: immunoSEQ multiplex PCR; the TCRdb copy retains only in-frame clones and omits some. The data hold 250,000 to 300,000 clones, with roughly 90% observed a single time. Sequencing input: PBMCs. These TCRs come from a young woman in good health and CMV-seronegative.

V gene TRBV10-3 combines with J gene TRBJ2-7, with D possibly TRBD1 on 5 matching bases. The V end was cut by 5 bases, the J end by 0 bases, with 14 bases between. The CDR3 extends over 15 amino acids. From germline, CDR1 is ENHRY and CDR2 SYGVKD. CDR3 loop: CAISSSQGASYEQYV. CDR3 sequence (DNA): TGTGCCATCAGTTCTTCACAAGGGGCCTCCTACGAGCAGTACGTC.

The CDR3 here is CASSNGGSTETQYF. The CDR3 DNA reads TGTGCCAGCTCAAACGGCGGGTCTACAGAGACCCAGTACTTC. This sequence joins TRBV28 and TRBJ2-5; TRBD2 might be the D (5 bases). With 8 bases removed from V and 4 bases from J, the gap between germline ends came to 17 bases. The CDR3 extends over 14 amino acids. The germline V gene has CDR1 MDHEN and CDR2 SYDVKM. Variable domain in full (rest from reference TRBV28 and TRBJ2-5): DVKVTQSSRYLVKRTGEKVFLECVQDMDHENMFWYRQDPGLGLRLIYFSYDVKMKEKGDIPEGYSVSREKKERFSLILESASTNQTSMYLCASSNGGSTETQYFGPGTRLLVL.

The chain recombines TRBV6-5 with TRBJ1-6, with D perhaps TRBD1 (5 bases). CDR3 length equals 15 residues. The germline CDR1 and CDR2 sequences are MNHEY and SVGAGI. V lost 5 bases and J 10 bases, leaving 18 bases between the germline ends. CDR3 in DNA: TGTGCCAGCAGTCCTAGACAGTCCCCGGTCTCACCCCTCCACTTT. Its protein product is CASSPRQSPVSPLHF.

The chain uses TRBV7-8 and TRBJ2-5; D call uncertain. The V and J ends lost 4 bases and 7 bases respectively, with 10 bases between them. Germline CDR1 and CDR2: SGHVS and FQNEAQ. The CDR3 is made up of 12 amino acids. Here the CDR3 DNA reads TGTGCCAGCAGCTCAAATACCGGGACCCAGTACTTC. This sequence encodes CASSSNTGTQYF.

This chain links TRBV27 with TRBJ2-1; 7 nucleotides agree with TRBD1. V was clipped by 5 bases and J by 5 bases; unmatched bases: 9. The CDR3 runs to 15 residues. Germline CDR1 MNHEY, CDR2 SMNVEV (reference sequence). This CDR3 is CASSLLWDSNNEQFF. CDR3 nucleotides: TGTGCCAGCAGTCTACTCTGGGACAGTAACAATGAGCAGTTCTTC.

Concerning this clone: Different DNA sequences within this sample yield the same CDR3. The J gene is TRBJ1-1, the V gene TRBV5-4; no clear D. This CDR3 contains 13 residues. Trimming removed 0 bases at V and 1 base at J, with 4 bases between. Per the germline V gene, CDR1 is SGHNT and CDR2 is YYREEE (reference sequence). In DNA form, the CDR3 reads TGTGCCAGCAGCTTGGGCGGGAACACTGAAGCTTTCTTT. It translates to CASSLGGNTEAFF. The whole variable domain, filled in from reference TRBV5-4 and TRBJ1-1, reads ETGVTQSPTHLIKTRGQQVTLRCSSQSGHNTVSWYQQALGQGPQFIFQYYREEENGRGNFPPRFSGLQFPNYSSELNVNALELDDSALYLCASSLGGNTEAFFGQGTRLTVV.

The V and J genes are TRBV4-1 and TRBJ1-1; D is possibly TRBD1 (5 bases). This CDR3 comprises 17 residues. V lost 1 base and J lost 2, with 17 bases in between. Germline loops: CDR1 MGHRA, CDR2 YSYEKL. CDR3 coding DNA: TGCGCCAGCAGCCAAGCCACCTTGTCGGGGGGAAACACTGAAGCTTTCTTT. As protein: CASSQATLSGGNTEAFF.

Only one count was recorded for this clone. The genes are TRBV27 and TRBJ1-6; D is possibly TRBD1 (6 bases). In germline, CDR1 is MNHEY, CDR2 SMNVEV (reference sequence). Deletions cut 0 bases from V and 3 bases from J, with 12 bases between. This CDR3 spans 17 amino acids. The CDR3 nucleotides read TGTGCCAGCAGTTTATCTGGGGGGGCGCGCTATAATTCACCCCTCCACTTT. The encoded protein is CASSLSGGARYNSPLHF.

CDR3 residues: CASSLFRENSPLHF. CDR3 bases: TGTGCCAGCAGCTTATTTCGCGAGAATTCACCCCTCCACTTT. This rearrangement joins TRBV11-1 to TRBJ1-6; D unclear. V shed 2 bases and J shed 7 bases, with 9 bases lying between them. Germline-derived CDR1 and CDR2 are SGHAT and FQDESV (reference sequence). This CDR3 comprises 14 residues.

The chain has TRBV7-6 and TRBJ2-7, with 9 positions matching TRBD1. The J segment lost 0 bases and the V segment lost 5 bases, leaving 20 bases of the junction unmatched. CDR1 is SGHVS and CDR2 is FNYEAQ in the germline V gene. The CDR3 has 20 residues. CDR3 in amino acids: CASSPIENYPGTGRSYEQYF. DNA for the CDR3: TGTGCCAGCAGCCCTATTGAGAATTACCCGGGGACAGGGCGCTCCTACGAGCAGTACTTC. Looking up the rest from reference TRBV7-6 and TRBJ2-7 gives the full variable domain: GAGVSQSPRYKVTKRGQDVALRCDPISGHVSLYWYRQALGQGPEFLTYFNYEAQQDKSGLPNDRFSAERPEGSISTLTIQRTEQRDSAMYRCASSPIENYPGTGRSYEQYFGPGTRLTVT.

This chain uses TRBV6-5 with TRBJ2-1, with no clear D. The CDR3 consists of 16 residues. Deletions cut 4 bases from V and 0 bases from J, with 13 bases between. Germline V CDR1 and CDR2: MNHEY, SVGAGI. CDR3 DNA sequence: TGTGCCAGCAGTTGGAGCGTTCAAGACTCCTACAATGAGCAGTTCTTC. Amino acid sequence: CASSWSVQDSYNEQFF.

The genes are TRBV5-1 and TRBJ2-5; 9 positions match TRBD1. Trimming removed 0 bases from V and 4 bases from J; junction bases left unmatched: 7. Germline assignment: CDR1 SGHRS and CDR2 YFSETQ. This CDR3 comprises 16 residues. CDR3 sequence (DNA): TGCGCCAGCAGCTTGGTAGGGACAGGGTTCGGAGAGACCCAGTACTTC. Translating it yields CASSLVGTGFGETQYF.

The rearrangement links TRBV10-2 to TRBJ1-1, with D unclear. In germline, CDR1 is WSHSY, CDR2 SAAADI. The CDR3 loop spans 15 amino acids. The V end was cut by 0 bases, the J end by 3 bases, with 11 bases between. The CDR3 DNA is TGCGCCAGCAGTGAGTCGCGGTTGCCAGACACTGAAGCTTTCTTT. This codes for CASSESRLPDTEAFF.

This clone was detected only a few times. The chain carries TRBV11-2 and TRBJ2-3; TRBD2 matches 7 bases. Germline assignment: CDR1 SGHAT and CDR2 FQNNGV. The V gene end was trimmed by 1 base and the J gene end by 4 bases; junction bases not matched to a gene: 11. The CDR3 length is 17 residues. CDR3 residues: CASSLGASGSGSDTQYF. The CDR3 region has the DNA TGTGCCAGCAGCTTAGGGGCTAGCGGCTCCGGGTCAGATACGCAGTATTTT.

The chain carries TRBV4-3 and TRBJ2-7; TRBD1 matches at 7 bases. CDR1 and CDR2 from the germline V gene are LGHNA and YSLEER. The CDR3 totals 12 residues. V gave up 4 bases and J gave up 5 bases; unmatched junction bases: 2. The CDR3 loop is CASSPDRDEQYF. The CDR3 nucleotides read TGCGCCAGCAGCCCCGACAGGGACGAGCAGTACTTC.

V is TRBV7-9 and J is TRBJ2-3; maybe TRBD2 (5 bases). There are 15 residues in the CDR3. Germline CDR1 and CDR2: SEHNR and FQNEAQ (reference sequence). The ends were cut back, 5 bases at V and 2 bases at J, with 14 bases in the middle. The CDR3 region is CASSRRTALTDTQYF. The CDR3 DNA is TGTGCCAGCAGCCGGCGGACTGCACTCACAGATACGCAGTATTTT.

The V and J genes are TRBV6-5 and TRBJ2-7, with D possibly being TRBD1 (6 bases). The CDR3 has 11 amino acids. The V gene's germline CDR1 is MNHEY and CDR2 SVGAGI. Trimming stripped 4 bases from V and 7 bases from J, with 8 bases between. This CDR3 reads CASSLRGEQYF. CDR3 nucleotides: TGTGCCAGCAGTTTAAGGGGGGAGCAGTACTTC.

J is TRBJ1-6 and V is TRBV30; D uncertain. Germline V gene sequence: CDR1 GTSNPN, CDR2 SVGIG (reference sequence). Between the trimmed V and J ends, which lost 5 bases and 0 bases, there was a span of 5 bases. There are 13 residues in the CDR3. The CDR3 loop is CAWGGSYNSPLHF. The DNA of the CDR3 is TGTGCCTGGGGCGGCTCCTATAATTCACCCCTCCACTTT.

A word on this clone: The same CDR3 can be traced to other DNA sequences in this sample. The CDR3 loop reads CASSPRDTYGYTF. CDR3 nucleotides: TGTGCCAGCAGTCCCCGGGACACCTATGGCTACACCTTC. The J gene is TRBJ1-2, the V gene TRBV27; tentatively, D is TRBD1 (6 bases). The CDR3 is 13 amino acids. Between the trimmed V and J ends, which lost 5 bases and 4 bases, there was a span of 11 bases. The germline V gene encodes CDR1 MNHEY and CDR2 SMNVEV (reference sequence).

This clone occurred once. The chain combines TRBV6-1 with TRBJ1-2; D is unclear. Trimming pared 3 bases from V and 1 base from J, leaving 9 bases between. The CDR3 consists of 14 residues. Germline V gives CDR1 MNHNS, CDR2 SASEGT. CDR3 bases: TGTGCCAGCAGTGAGACTGCTGTTAACTATGGCTACACCTTC. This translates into CASSETAVNYGYTF.

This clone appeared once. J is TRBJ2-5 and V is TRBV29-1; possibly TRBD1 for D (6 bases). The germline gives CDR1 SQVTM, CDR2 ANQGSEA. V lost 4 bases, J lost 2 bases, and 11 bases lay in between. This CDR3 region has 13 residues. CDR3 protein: CSVGLTGQETQYF. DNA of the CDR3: TGCAGCGTTGGGTTGACAGGACAAGAGACCCAGTACTTC.